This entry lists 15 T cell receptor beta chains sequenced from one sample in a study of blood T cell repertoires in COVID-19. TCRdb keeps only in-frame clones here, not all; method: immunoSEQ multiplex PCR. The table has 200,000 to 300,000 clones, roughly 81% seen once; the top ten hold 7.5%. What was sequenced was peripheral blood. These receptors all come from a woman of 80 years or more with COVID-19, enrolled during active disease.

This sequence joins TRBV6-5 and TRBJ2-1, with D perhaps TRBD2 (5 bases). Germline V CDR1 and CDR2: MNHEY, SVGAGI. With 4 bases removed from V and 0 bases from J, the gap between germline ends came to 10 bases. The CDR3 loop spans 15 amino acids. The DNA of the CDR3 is TGTGCCAGCAGTTGGAGCGGACGCTCCTACAATGAGCAGTTCTTC. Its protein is CASSWSGRSYNEQFF.

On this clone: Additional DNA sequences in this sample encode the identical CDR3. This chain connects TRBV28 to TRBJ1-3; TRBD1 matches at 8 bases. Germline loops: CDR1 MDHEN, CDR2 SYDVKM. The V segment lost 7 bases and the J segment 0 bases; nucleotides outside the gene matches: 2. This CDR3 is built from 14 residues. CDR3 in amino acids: CASTTGGSGNTIYF. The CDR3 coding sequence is TGTGCCAGCACCACAGGGGGCTCTGGAAACACCATATATTTT.

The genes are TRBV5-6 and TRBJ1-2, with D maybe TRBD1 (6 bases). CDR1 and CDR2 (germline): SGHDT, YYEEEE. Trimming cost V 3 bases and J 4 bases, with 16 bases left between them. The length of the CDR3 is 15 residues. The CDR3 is CASSSSGGLSYGYTF. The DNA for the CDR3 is TGTGCCAGCAGCTCCTCGGGGGGGCTTAGCTATGGCTACACCTTC.

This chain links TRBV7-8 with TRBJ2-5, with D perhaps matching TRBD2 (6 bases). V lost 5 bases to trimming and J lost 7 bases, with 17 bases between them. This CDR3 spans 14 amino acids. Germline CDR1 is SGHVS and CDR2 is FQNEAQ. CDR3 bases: TGTGCCAGCAGCCGAGTTGGGCGGGAACGGACCCAGTACTTC. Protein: CASSRVGRERTQYF.

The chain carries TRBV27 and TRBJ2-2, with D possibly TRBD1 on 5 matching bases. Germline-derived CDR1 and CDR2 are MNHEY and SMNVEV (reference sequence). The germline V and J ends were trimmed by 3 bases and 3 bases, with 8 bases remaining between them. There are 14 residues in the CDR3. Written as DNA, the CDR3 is TGTGCCAGCAGTTTGACAGCTTACACCGGGGAGCTGTTTTTT. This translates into CASSLTAYTGELFF.

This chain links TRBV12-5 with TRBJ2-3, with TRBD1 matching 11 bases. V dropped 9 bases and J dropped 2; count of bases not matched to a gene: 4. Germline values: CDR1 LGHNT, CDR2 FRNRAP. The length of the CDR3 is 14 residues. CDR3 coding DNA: TGTGCTAGCCTCGGACAGGGGGCCACAGATACGCAGTATTTT. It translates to CASLGQGATDTQYF.

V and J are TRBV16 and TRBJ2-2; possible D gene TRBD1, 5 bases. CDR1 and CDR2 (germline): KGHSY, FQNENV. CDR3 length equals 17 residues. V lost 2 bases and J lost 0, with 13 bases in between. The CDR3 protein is CASSQRARGANTGELFF. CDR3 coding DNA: TGTGCCAGCAGCCAACGAGCAAGGGGTGCGAACACCGGGGAGCTGTTTTTT.

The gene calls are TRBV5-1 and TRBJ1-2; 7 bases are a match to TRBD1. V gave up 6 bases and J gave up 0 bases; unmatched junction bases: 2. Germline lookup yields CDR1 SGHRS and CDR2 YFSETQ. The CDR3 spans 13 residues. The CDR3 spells CASNQGANYGYTF. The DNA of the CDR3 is TGCGCCAGCAACCAGGGGGCTAACTATGGCTACACCTTC.

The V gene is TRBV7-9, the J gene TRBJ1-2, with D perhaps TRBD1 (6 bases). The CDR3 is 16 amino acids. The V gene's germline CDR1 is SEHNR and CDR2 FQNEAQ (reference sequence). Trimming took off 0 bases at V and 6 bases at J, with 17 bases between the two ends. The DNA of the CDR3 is TGTGCCAGCAGCTTAGCGAGGGGTTACGCAGGGGATGGCTACACCTTC. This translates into CASSLARGYAGDGYTF.

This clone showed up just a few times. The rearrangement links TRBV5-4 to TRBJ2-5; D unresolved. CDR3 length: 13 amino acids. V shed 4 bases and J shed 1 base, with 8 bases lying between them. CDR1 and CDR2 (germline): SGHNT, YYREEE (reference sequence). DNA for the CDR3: TGTGCCAGCAGCCGACATAGCCAAGAGACCCAGTACTTC. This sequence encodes CASSRHSQETQYF. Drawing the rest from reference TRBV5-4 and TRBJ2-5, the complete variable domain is ETGVTQSPTHLIKTRGQQVTLRCSSQSGHNTVSWYQQALGQGPQFIFQYYREEENGRGNFPPRFSGLQFPNYSSELNVNALELDDSALYLCASSRHSQETQYFGPGTRLLVL.

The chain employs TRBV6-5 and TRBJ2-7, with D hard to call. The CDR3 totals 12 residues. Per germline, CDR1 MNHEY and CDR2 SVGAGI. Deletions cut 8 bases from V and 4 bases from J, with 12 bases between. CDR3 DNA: TGTGCCAGCCAGGTAGTACGGTACGAGCAGTACTTC. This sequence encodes CASQVVRYEQYF.

CDR3 sequence reads: CASSLADDIRDTQYF. In DNA, the CDR3 is TGCGCCAGCAGCTTGGCCGATGACATTCGGGATACGCAGTATTTT. V usage is TRBV5-1 and J usage is TRBJ2-3; no firm D call. The CDR3 sequence is 15 residues long. Germline lookup yields CDR1 SGHRS and CDR2 YFSETQ. Trimming cost V 0 bases and J 6 bases, with 14 bases left between them.

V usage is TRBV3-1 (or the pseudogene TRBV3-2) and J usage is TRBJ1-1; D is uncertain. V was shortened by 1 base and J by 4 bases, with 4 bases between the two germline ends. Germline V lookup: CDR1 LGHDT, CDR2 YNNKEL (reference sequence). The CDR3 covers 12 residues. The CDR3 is CASSQVGTEAFF. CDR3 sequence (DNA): TGTGCCAGCAGCCAAGTCGGCACTGAAGCTTTCTTT.

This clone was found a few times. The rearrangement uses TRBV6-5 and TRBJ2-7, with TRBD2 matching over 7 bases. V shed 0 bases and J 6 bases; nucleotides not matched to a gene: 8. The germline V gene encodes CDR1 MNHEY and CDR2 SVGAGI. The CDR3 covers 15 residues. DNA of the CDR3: TGTGCCAGCAGTTACTCACCCGGGAGGCGTAGCGAGCAGTACTTC. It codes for CASSYSPGRRSEQYF.

The CDR3 DNA reads as TGTGCCAGCAGTTACTCACCACAGGGTTGGAATGAAAAACTGTTTTTT. Residues: CASSYSPQGWNEKLFF. The rearrangement joins TRBV6-5 to TRBJ1-4; D is possibly TRBD1 (6 bases). This CDR3 is built from 16 residues. V was shortened by 0 bases and J by 5 bases, with 13 bases between the two germline ends. Germline lookup yields CDR1 MNHEY and CDR2 SVGAGI.